These 3 T cell receptor beta chains originate from one sample sequenced in a study of cytomegalovirus exposure and HLA in healthy donors. PCR primers comprised 60 Vbeta and 13 Jbeta primers. Clones were sequenced by immunoSEQ multiplex PCR, and TCRdb holds only the in-frame ones, with some missing. Among fewer than 200,000 clones, 76% were seen once, and the ten largest hold 0.7% to 0.85%. Sequenced sample: PBMCs. Receptors originate from a female donor in good health and CMV-seronegative.

The chain recombines TRBV10-3 with TRBJ2-1; 9 bases match TRBD2. J lost 10 bases, V lost 4 bases, and 11 bases had no gene match. This CDR3 contains 15 residues. Per the germline V gene, CDR1 is ENHRY and CDR2 is SYGVKD. The CDR3: CAISGFASGIGEQFF. The CDR3 DNA reads as TGTGCCATCAGTGGTTTCGCTAGCGGGATAGGGGAGCAGTTCTTC.

V usage is TRBV6-1 and J usage is TRBJ2-3; 13 bases match TRBD2. Germline-derived CDR1 and CDR2 are MNHNS and SASEGT. This CDR3 contains 15 residues. V shed 6 bases, J shed 6 bases, and the junction held 6 bases outside the gene matches. The CDR3 DNA is TGTGCCAGCAGCAGAACTAGCGGGAGGGACGATACGCAGTATTTT. It codes for CASSRTSGRDDTQYF.

The CDR3 sequence: CAIGVGTGGLETQYF. The CDR3 region has the DNA TGTGCCATAGGGGTCGGGACAGGGGGCTTAGAGACCCAGTACTTC. The chain has TRBV10-3 and TRBJ2-5, with 12 bases aligning to TRBD1. Germline loops: CDR1 ENHRY, CDR2 SYGVKD. Trimming cost V 9 bases and J 4 bases; bases outside gene matches: 9. There are 15 residues in the CDR3.